Presented here are 17 T cell receptor beta chains from one specimen sequenced in a study of shared clonotypes between healthy human individuals (dated by TCRdb to 2019 to 2021). Libraries were built with the immunoSEQ multiplex PCR assay. Held by TCRdb, this immuneACCESS table contains in-frame sequences only and omits some clones. Under half of the omission traces to an unresolved V gene where checked; the cause of the rest is unknown. This sample lists 2 million to 2.5 million clones; more than 85% were detected once. Jointly, the top ten make up more than 1.5% of the sample. CD8 naive samples consisted of CD45RO-negative cells that were positively selected for CCR7, yielding a CD45RA+CCR7+ population without TemRA cells. Sequenced: naive CD8+ T cells from PBMCs. What the cell subset or site label conveys for this sample: CD45RA+CCR7+. The source of these receptors is a man aged 18-30 years in good health. Some clones in this sample may be carry-over from other donors' samples.

The chain combines TRBV28 with TRBJ1-1; maybe TRBD1 (6 bases). The CDR3 is 16 amino acids. The ends were cut back, 6 bases at V and 8 bases at J, with 25 bases in the middle. Germline CDR1 and CDR2: MDHEN and SYDVKM. The CDR3 nucleotides read TGTGCCAGCAGCTATTTTAAGAGAAGCGGGGGCAGCGAAGCTTTCTTT. This encodes CASSYFKRSGGSEAFF.

The V gene is TRBV28, the J gene TRBJ2-1; 7 bases agree with TRBD2. The V gene end was trimmed by 3 bases and the J gene end by 3 bases; junction bases not matched to a gene: 5. Looked up from germline, CDR1 is MDHEN and CDR2 is SYDVKM. There are 15 residues in the CDR3. For the CDR3, the DNA is TGTGCCAGCAGTTTCGCGGGAGTAAACTACAATGAGCAGTTCTTC. Translation: CASSFAGVNYNEQFF.

Worth noting for this clone: The sample holds other DNA sequences that translate to the same CDR3. V usage is TRBV7-7 and J usage is TRBJ2-3; TRBD2 agrees at 9 bases. The germline V gene has CDR1 SSHAT and CDR2 FNYEAQ (reference sequence). The trim removed 1 base at V and 3 bases at J, leaving 2 bases unmatched. The CDR3 length is 15 residues. The CDR3 loop reads CASSLGLAGTDTQYF. The CDR3 nucleotides read TGTGCCAGCAGCTTAGGGCTAGCGGGAACAGATACGCAGTATTTT.

The V call is TRBV6-5, the J call TRBJ2-1; the match to TRBD1 covers 10 bases. This CDR3 is 14 amino acids long. J was trimmed by 7 bases and V by 4 bases; bases with no gene match: 4. Germline CDR1 reads MNHEY; CDR2 reads SVGAGI. The CDR3 DNA reads as TGTGCCAGCAGTTGGGGGGACAGGGGAAATGAGCAGTTCTTC. Translated: CASSWGDRGNEQFF.

The V call is TRBV10-3, the J call TRBJ2-5; either TRBD1 or TRBD2 may supply D (5 bases each). Trimming took off 1 base at V and 9 bases at J, with 6 bases between the two ends. CDR1 is ENHRY, CDR2 SYGVKD, per germline. The CDR3 runs to 11 residues. The CDR3 DNA sequence: TGTGCCATCAGTGAGTTGGGGGCCCAGTACTTC. Its protein is CAISELGAQYF.

This chain links TRBV18 with TRBJ2-2; D assignment may be TRBD1 or TRBD2 (6 bases each). Germline V lookup: CDR1 KGHSH, CDR2 LQKENI. Trimming cost V 4 bases and J 4 bases, with 10 bases left between them. The CDR3 runs to 14 residues. This CDR3 is CASSLEGGTGELFF. CDR3 DNA sequence: TGTGCCAGCTCACTGGAGGGGGGCACCGGGGAGCTGTTTTTT. Using reference TRBV18 and TRBJ2-2 for the parts outside the CDR3, the full variable domain is NAGVMQNPRHLVRRRGQEARLRCSPMKGHSHVYWYRQLPEEGLKFMVYLQKENIIDESGMPKERFSAEFPKEGPSILRIQQVVRGDSAAYFCASSLEGGTGELFFGEGSRLTVL.

CDR3 nucleotide sequence: TGCAGCGTTGAAATAGGGTCGGCAGCTTTCTTT. Protein sequence: CSVEIGSAAFF. The chain recombines TRBV29-1 with TRBJ1-1, with D unresolved. The CDR3 runs 11 residues. Germline V CDR1 and CDR2: SQVTM, ANQGSEA. The V end was cut by 2 bases, the J end by 10 bases, with 11 bases between.

The V call is TRBV5-6, the J call TRBJ2-7; D gene unclear. The CDR3 runs to 14 residues. Between the trimmed V and J ends, which lost 4 bases and 3 bases, there was a span of 14 bases. Per the germline V gene, CDR1 is SGHDT and CDR2 is YYEEEE. The chain's CDR3 is CASSHLYYSYEQYF. In nucleotides, the CDR3 is TGTGCCAGCAGCCACCTCTACTATAGCTACGAGCAGTACTTC.

The gene calls are TRBV7-9 and TRBJ1-4; no reliable D call. Germline CDR1 and CDR2: SEHNR and FQNEAQ (reference sequence). The CDR3 spans 15 residues. V was shortened by 4 bases and J by 6 bases, with 15 bases between the two germline ends. The CDR3: CASSSHWDGDEKLFF. The CDR3 nucleotides are TGTGCCAGCAGCTCTCATTGGGATGGCGATGAAAAACTGTTTTTT.

V gene TRBV7-8 combines with J gene TRBJ1-3, with D hard to call. The CDR3 contains 14 residues. The germline V gene encodes CDR1 SGHVS and CDR2 FQNEAQ. Trimming took off 3 bases at V and 8 bases at J, with 14 bases between the two ends. The CDR3 DNA follows: TGTGCCAGCAGCTTGGCCGTCTCTAGGGACACCATATATTTT. Translating it yields CASSLAVSRDTIYF.

V and J are TRBV28 and TRBJ2-3; possible D gene TRBD1, 6 bases. The CDR3 covers 15 residues. V lost 7 bases, J lost 5 bases, and 19 bases lay in between. Germline CDR1 is MDHEN and CDR2 is SYDVKM. The CDR3 loop is CASTQPVGAIDTQYF. Here the CDR3 DNA reads TGTGCCAGCACCCAGCCCGTGGGGGCCATAGATACGCAGTATTTT.

The J gene is TRBJ2-1, the V gene TRBV5-1, with D possibly TRBD2 on 6 matching bases. CDR1 is SGHRS, CDR2 YFSETQ, per germline. CDR3 length: 15 residues. The germline V and J ends were trimmed by 1 base and 7 bases, with 15 bases remaining between them. The CDR3 here is CASSLSTRDKNEQFF. The CDR3 nucleotides are TGCGCCAGCAGCTTGAGTACGCGGGATAAGAATGAGCAGTTCTTC.

The chain has TRBV19 and TRBJ2-2, with no clear D. Trimming shortened V by 5 bases and J by 6 bases, and 13 bases separated the two germline ends. The CDR3 is 14 amino acids. Germline CDR1 LNHDA, CDR2 SQIVND (reference sequence). The CDR3 nucleotides read TGTGCCAGTAGTTCTCCGCAGAATGCCGGGGAGCTGTTTTTT. Amino acids: CASSSPQNAGELFF.

V and J are TRBV7-8 and TRBJ2-1, with 8 bases fitting TRBD2. This CDR3 has 14 amino acids. Per the germline V gene, CDR1 is SGHVS and CDR2 is FQNEAQ. With V trimmed by 5 bases and J by 2 bases, 2 bases remained unmatched. The CDR3 loop is CASSLSGAYNEQFF. The CDR3 DNA sequence: TGTGCCAGCAGCCTTAGCGGGGCCTACAATGAGCAGTTCTTC.

V gene TRBV29-1 combines with J gene TRBJ2-3; 8 positions agree with TRBD2. Germline CDR1 and CDR2: SQVTM and ANQGSEA. Trimming at V came to 6 bases and at J to 1 base, leaving 9 bases not matched to a gene. This CDR3 is 15 amino acids long. CDR3 sequence: CSVVRTSFRTDTQYF. The CDR3 DNA sequence: TGCAGCGTCGTCCGGACTAGCTTCCGCACAGATACGCAGTATTTT.

V gene TRBV7-3 combines with J gene TRBJ2-6; D is perhaps TRBD2 (5 bases). Trimming shortened V by 4 bases and J by 2 bases, and 30 bases separated the two germline ends. The CDR3 runs to 22 residues. CDR1 SGHTA and CDR2 FQGTGA come from the germline V gene. CDR3 in amino acids: CASSSRNPPPPGYGPGANVLTF. The CDR3 nucleotides are TGTGCCAGCAGCTCCCGCAACCCCCCCCCTCCGGGGTACGGCCCTGGGGCCAACGTCCTGACTTTC.

V is TRBV18 and J is TRBJ1-4; perhaps TRBD1 as D (5 bases). The germline CDR1 and CDR2 sequences are KGHSH and LQKENI. V was clipped by 4 bases and J by 5 bases, with 11 bases between them. The CDR3 is made up of 14 amino acids. The CDR3, as DNA: TGTGCCAGCTCACTTACAGGACCCAATGAAAAACTGTTTTTT. Translation: CASSLTGPNEKLFF.